Shown below are 24 T cell receptor beta chains from a single sample sequenced in a study of blood T cell repertoires in COVID-19. TCRdb keeps only in-frame clones here, not all; method: immunoSEQ multiplex PCR. Seen here are some 220,000 clones, around 84% observed once, and the top ten hold 9.5% to 15%. The specimen was peripheral blood. The receptors come from a human donor in a cohort sampled during active COVID-19.

This chain joins TRBV5-1 and TRBJ1-4; D might be TRBD1 (6 bases). The germline CDR1 and CDR2 sequences are SGHRS and YFSETQ. The CDR3 totals 14 residues. With 2 bases removed from V and 3 bases from J, the gap between germline ends came to 8 bases. CDR3 loop: CASSFGQPNEKLFF. For the CDR3, the DNA is TGCGCCAGCAGCTTTGGACAGCCTAATGAAAAACTGTTTTTT.

The genes are TRBV2 and TRBJ1-1; D perhaps matches TRBD1 (6 bases). V lost 2 bases and J lost 4, with 14 bases in between. This CDR3 spans 15 amino acids. Germline V lookup: CDR1 SNHLY, CDR2 FYNNEI. The CDR3 loop is CASSEPAGESTEAFF. The CDR3 DNA is TGTGCCAGCAGTGAACCCGCAGGGGAGAGCACTGAAGCTTTCTTT.

The chain recombines TRBV3-1 (or the pseudogene TRBV3-2) with TRBJ2-3; TRBD2 matches 7 bases. CDR3 size: 15 residues. Trimming at V came to 4 bases and at J to 4 bases, leaving 8 bases not matched to a gene. The germline V gene encodes CDR1 LGHDT and CDR2 YNNKEL (reference sequence). The CDR3 protein is CASSLRLSGADTQYF. CDR3 nucleotide sequence: TGTGCCAGCAGCCTTAGATTAAGCGGGGCAGATACGCAGTATTTT.

The chain recombines TRBV30 with TRBJ1-5, with D uncertain. The germline CDR1 and CDR2 sequences are GTSNPN and SVGIG (reference sequence). V was pared by 4 bases and J by 0 bases, with 16 bases between. CDR3 length: 16 amino acids. The CDR3 spells CAWTPRDSYSNQPQHF. As DNA, the CDR3 is TGTGCCTGGACCCCCCGAGATTCCTATAGCAATCAGCCCCAGCATTTT.

The chain employs TRBV7-3 and TRBJ2-2; 8 nucleotides agree with TRBD2. Looked up from germline, CDR1 is SGHTA and CDR2 is FQGTGA. CDR3 length equals 16 residues. J lost 5 bases, V lost 4 bases, and 9 bases had no gene match. CDR3 protein: CASSSPESSGTGELFF. The CDR3 DNA reads as TGTGCCAGCAGCTCCCCAGAGTCTAGCGGGACCGGGGAGCTGTTTTTT.

The gene calls are TRBV2 and TRBJ2-1, with TRBD2 matching over 15 bases. CDR1 SNHLY and CDR2 FYNNEI come from the germline V gene. Unmatched junction bases numbered 2, after V lost 2 bases and J lost 6 bases. This CDR3 is 16 amino acids long. CDR3 DNA sequence: TGTGCCAGCAGTGAAAGGGGACTAGCGGGGGGCAATGAGCAGTTCTTC. Amino acid sequence: CASSERGLAGGNEQFF. The complete variable domain, with remaining parts taken from reference TRBV2 and TRBJ2-1, reads EPEVTQTPSHQVTQMGQEVILRCVPISNHLYFYWYRQILGQKVEFLVSFYNNEISEKSEIFDDQFSVERPDGSNFTLKIRSTKLEDSAMYFCASSERGLAGGNEQFFGPGTRLTVL.

This clone was found once. The J gene is TRBJ2-1, the V gene TRBV9, with 12 bases identical to TRBD2. V lost 0 bases and J lost 1; bases outside the gene matches: 2. The CDR3 loop spans 17 amino acids. CDR1 is SGDLS and CDR2 is YYNGEE in the germline V gene. The CDR3 nucleotides read TGTGCCAGCAGCGTAGAACTAGCGGGGGGATCCTACAATGAGCAGTTCTTC. Amino acids: CASSVELAGGSYNEQFF.

V and J are TRBV5-8 and TRBJ1-5, with unresolved D. In germline, CDR1 is SGHTS, CDR2 YDEGEE. There are 14 residues in the CDR3. Between the trimmed V and J ends, which lost 6 bases and 6 bases, there was a span of 16 bases. The CDR3 protein is CASTILELSQPQHF. CDR3 sequence (DNA): TGTGCCAGCACCATTCTGGAGTTGAGTCAGCCCCAGCATTTT. The full variable domain, its missing parts supplied by reference TRBV5-8 and TRBJ1-5, is EAGVTQSPTHLIKTRGQQATLRCSPISGHTSVYWYQQALGLGLQFLLWYDEGEERNRGNFPPRFSGRQFPNYSSELNVNALELEDSALYLCASTILELSQPQHFGDGTRLSIL.

The chain combines TRBV15 with TRBJ1-4, with 7 bases aligning to TRBD1. Germline values: CDR1 LNHNV, CDR2 YYDKDF (reference sequence). Trimming cost V 5 bases and J 7 bases; bases outside gene matches: 13. This CDR3 spans 16 amino acids. The CDR3 DNA is TGTGCCACCAGCCTATCTTGGACAGGAAGAGGTGAAAAACTGTTTTTT. Amino acid sequence: CATSLSWTGRGEKLFF.

V is TRBV6-1 and J is TRBJ2-5; TRBD1 might be the D (5 bases). The V end was cut by 1 base, the J end by 5 bases, with 8 bases between. This CDR3 spans 13 amino acids. The germline CDR1 and CDR2 sequences are MNHNS and SASEGT. CDR3 residues: CASSEGAGETQYF. In DNA, the CDR3 is TGTGCCAGCAGTGAAGGGGCAGGGGAGACCCAGTACTTC.

The V gene is TRBV28, the J gene TRBJ1-3, with unresolved D. The CDR3 is 15 amino acids. The germline V gene encodes CDR1 MDHEN and CDR2 SYDVKM. V lost 6 bases and J 0 bases, leaving 12 bases between the germline ends. The CDR3 DNA is TGTGCCAGCAGCCTATTTAGGAGCTCTGGAAACACCATATATTTT. Its translation: CASSLFRSSGNTIYF.

The rearrangement links TRBV5-6 to TRBJ2-7; 7 bases line up with TRBD2. V trimming: 3 bases; J trimming: 4 bases; junction bases outside the gene matches: 1. Germline V gives CDR1 SGHDT, CDR2 YYEEEE. CDR3 length equals 12 residues. The CDR3 loop is CASSWGGYEQYF. CDR3 nucleotides: TGTGCCAGCAGCTGGGGGGGATACGAGCAGTACTTC.

V is TRBV11-1 and J is TRBJ2-7, with TRBD1 matching 9 bases. The CDR3 runs to 15 residues. V lost 5 bases, J lost 1 base, and 6 bases stayed unmatched. CDR1 SGHAT and CDR2 FQDESV come from the germline V gene (reference sequence). The CDR3, as DNA: TGTGCCAGCAGCGGGACAGGGTGGGAGTCCTACGAGCAGTACTTC. Translation: CASSGTGWESYEQYF.

The rearrangement uses TRBV6-5 and TRBJ1-2; D uncertain. With 6 bases removed from V and 4 bases from J, the gap between germline ends came to 15 bases. CDR3 length: 14 residues. Germline CDR1 is MNHEY and CDR2 is SVGAGI. The CDR3 sequence: CASRAGLPGYGYTF. CDR3 sequence (DNA): TGTGCCAGCAGGGCAGGACTCCCAGGCTATGGCTACACCTTC.

The chain carries TRBV9 and TRBJ2-2, with a possible D match to TRBD1 (6 bases). Deletions cut 3 bases from V and 7 bases from J, with 10 bases between. The CDR3 spans 13 residues. Germline V CDR1 and CDR2: SGDLS, YYNGEE. The CDR3 loop reads CASSAQGYGELFF. The CDR3 DNA reads TGTGCCAGCAGCGCGCAGGGGTACGGGGAGCTGTTTTTT.

This rearrangement joins TRBV7-2 to TRBJ1-6, with D tentatively TRBD1 (5 bases). The CDR3 totals 14 residues. CDR1 is SGHTA and CDR2 is FQGNSA in the germline V gene. V shed 5 bases and J shed 7 bases, with 12 bases lying between them. The chain's CDR3 is CASSPGKINSPLHF. For the CDR3, the DNA is TGTGCCAGCAGCCCAGGGAAGATCAATTCACCCCTCCACTTT.

This chain joins TRBV5-4 and TRBJ2-2, with D perhaps matching TRBD2 (6 bases). CDR3 length: 15 residues. Between the trimmed V and J ends, which lost 4 bases and 2 bases, there was a span of 12 bases. CDR1 SGHNT and CDR2 YYREEE come from the germline V gene (reference sequence). The CDR3 DNA reads TGTGCCAGCAGCCCCGCCGGGACTAACACCGGGGAGCTGTTTTTT. This encodes CASSPAGTNTGELFF.

The rearrangement joins TRBV24-1 to TRBJ2-1; TRBD2 matches at 14 bases. The CDR3 is 16 residues long. V was clipped by 3 bases and J by 6 bases; unmatched bases: 3. CDR1 and CDR2 (germline): KGHDR, SFDVKD. CDR3 nucleotides: TGTGCCACCAGTGATCGCGGACTAGCGGGAGGCAATGAGCAGTTCTTC. Protein sequence: CATSDRGLAGGNEQFF.

The V and J genes are TRBV6-5 and TRBJ2-7; perhaps TRBD1 as D (5 bases). Trimming removed 4 bases at V and 3 bases at J, with 13 bases between. The germline CDR1 and CDR2 sequences are MNHEY and SVGAGI. CDR3 length equals 14 residues. The CDR3 DNA is TGTGCCAGCAGTTTGACAGCTGGTAACTACGAGCAGTACTTC. It yields the protein CASSLTAGNYEQYF.

In its sample, this clone was seen a few times. The chain couples TRBV4-2 to TRBJ2-1; a weak D match, TRBD2 (5 bases). This CDR3 region has 17 residues. Looked up from germline, CDR1 is LGHNA and CDR2 is YNFKEQ. The ends were cut back, 0 bases at V and 6 bases at J, with 18 bases in the middle. CDR3 loop: CASSQDRAESGFNEQFF. In DNA form, the CDR3 reads TGTGCCAGCAGCCAAGATCGAGCGGAGTCCGGGTTCAATGAGCAGTTCTTC.

The gene calls are TRBV24-1 and TRBJ2-5, with 9 bases aligning to TRBD2. The J segment lost 7 bases and the V segment lost 6 bases, leaving 2 bases of the junction unmatched. This CDR3 is 12 amino acids long. Germline V gene sequence: CDR1 KGHDR, CDR2 SFDVKD. Here the CDR3 reads CATSSLAGTQYF. Written as DNA, the CDR3 is TGTGCCACCAGTTCACTAGCGGGGACCCAGTACTTC.

The chain joins TRBV6-5 to TRBJ2-7; 10 bases map to TRBD2. There are 14 residues in the CDR3. Germline V gene sequence: CDR1 MNHEY, CDR2 SVGAGI. Trimming cost V 6 bases and J 7 bases; bases outside gene matches: 9. In DNA form, the CDR3 reads TGTGCCAGCAGGAGAGCGGGGGGGCCTCGGGAGCAGTACTTC. Protein sequence: CASRRAGGPREQYF.

A single count supports this clone. The chain carries TRBV5-4 and TRBJ1-1; 7 nucleotides match TRBD1. Germline V CDR1 and CDR2: SGHNT, YYREEE (reference sequence). The CDR3 is made up of 16 amino acids. Trimming removed 4 bases from V and 0 bases from J; junction bases left unmatched: 9. In nucleotides, the CDR3 is TGTGCCAGCAGCCTCGACAGGGCGGATGTGAACACTGAAGCTTTCTTT. Translating gives CASSLDRADVNTEAFF. The variable domain in full, completed from reference TRBV5-4 and TRBJ1-1, reads ETGVTQSPTHLIKTRGQQVTLRCSSQSGHNTVSWYQQALGQGPQFIFQYYREEENGRGNFPPRFSGLQFPNYSSELNVNALELDDSALYLCASSLDRADVNTEAFFGQGTRLTVV.

The chain is built from TRBV28 and TRBJ2-1, with 7 bases identical to TRBD2. V was pared by 8 bases and J by 8 bases, with 6 bases of the junction left unmatched. The CDR3 consists of 12 residues. The germline V gene has CDR1 MDHEN and CDR2 SYDVKM. CDR3 DNA sequence: TGTGCCAGCCGGGGACTACTCTATGAGCAGTTCTTC. It encodes CASRGLLYEQFF.